These 13 T cell receptor beta chains were all obtained from the same sample, sequenced in a study of OX40 agonist ivuxolimab in advanced cancers. Receptor libraries were prepared by the immunoSEQ multiplex PCR assay. TCRdb provides this immuneACCESS table in a form limited to in-frame rearrangements. Some clones are lacking; in checked studies, under half of them reflect an unresolved V gene, and why the rest are absent is not known. The sample has 30,000 to 45,000 clones on record, 78% of them singletons. Of the sample, 10% to 15% is held by the ten largest clones. Sequencing was performed on CD4+ or CD8+ T cells sorted from blood, taken in a trial of the OX40 agonist ivuxolimab. The receptors shown here come from an adult with an advanced solid tumor such as melanoma, head and neck, liver or kidney cancer.

This clone was detected once. This chain links TRBV28 with TRBJ2-4; D is unclear. V lost 6 bases and J lost 5, with 11 bases in between. Per germline, CDR1 MDHEN and CDR2 SYDVKM. The CDR3 runs to 13 residues. The CDR3 reads CASRPGPENIQYF. CDR3 DNA sequence: TGTGCCAGCAGGCCAGGCCCCGAAAACATTCAGTACTTC.

Written as DNA, the CDR3 is TGTGCCAGCAGCCCCGGGGTCTTCAATCAGCCCCAGCATTTT. This encodes CASSPGVFNQPQHF. The chain carries TRBV4-2 and TRBJ1-5; D uncertain. Germline CDR1 LGHNA, CDR2 YNFKEQ. CDR3 size: 14 residues. Trimming took 4 bases from V and 3 from J, leaving 10 bases between them.

The count of this clone is one. The V gene is TRBV28, the J gene TRBJ2-7, with 7 bases fitting TRBD1. Germline V gives CDR1 MDHEN, CDR2 SYDVKM. The V segment lost 5 bases and the J segment 2 bases; nucleotides outside the gene matches: 9. This CDR3 is built from 15 residues. The CDR3 nucleotides read TGTGCCAGCAGTCAGGTTGGGACAGCCACCTACGAGCAGTACTTC. Amino acids: CASSQVGTATYEQYF.

This clone was counted a single time. The rearrangement joins TRBV18 to TRBJ2-2; the D is unclear. This CDR3 is 13 amino acids long. Germline V gene lookup returns CDR1 KGHSH and CDR2 LQKENI. The V end lost 1 base, the J end lost 6 bases, and 6 bases lay between the germline ends. The CDR3 coding sequence is TGTGCCAGCTCACCACGTGGGCCCGGGGAGCTGTTTTTT. This gives the protein CASSPRGPGELFF.

This clone is a singleton in its sample. The chain carries TRBV21-1 and TRBJ2-3; TRBD1, the D gene given by the table, was not confirmed from the DNA. TRBV21-1 is a documented pseudogene. This CDR3 is 14 amino acids long. This CDR3 reads CASTTGPGSDTQYF. The CDR3 DNA is TGTGCCAGCACTACAGGGCCCGGGTCAGATACGCAGTATTTT.

Note on this clone: At one boundary the junction diverges from the germline segment, which might be a read error. The chain uses TRBV6-5 and TRBJ2-7; 10 bases are a match to TRBD2. Germline CDR1 and CDR2: MNHEY and SVGAGI. This CDR3 comprises 14 residues. Here the CDR3 reads CASSYLAGAYGQYF. In DNA form, the CDR3 reads TGTGCCAGCAGTTACCTAGCGGGAGCGTACGGGCAGTACTTC.

The rearrangement uses TRBV5-1 and TRBJ2-3, with TRBD2 matching 12 bases. This CDR3 is built from 14 residues. V trimming: 7 bases; J trimming: 6 bases; junction bases outside the gene matches: 6. CDR1 and CDR2 (germline): SGHRS, YFSETQ. CDR3 sequence reads: CASARLAGDDTQYF. For the CDR3, the DNA is TGCGCCAGCGCCCGACTAGCGGGAGATGATACGCAGTATTTT.

As for this clone: The junction departs from the called germline gene at one end, perhaps through a read error. V gene TRBV7-2 combines with J gene TRBJ2-1; D gene unclear. Looked up from germline, CDR1 is SGHTA and CDR2 is FQGNSA. CDR3 size: 9 residues. The CDR3: CASSRPLIF. CDR3 DNA: TGTGCCAGCAGCCGCCCCCTTATCTTC.

The chain joins TRBV11-2 to TRBJ1-1; D is unresolved. Germline V lookup: CDR1 SGHAT, CDR2 FQNNGV. The V gene lost 4 bases and the J gene lost 2 bases, with 11 bases spanning the gap. This CDR3 is 14 amino acids long. CDR3: CASSSMMENTEAFF. In DNA, the CDR3 is TGTGCCAGCAGCTCAATGATGGAAAACACTGAAGCTTTCTTT.

The chain is built from TRBV5-1 and TRBJ2-5, with 7 bases that match TRBD1. The CDR3 is 15 residues long. The trim removed 0 bases at V and 1 base at J, leaving 3 bases unmatched. CDR1 is SGHRS and CDR2 is YFSETQ in the germline V gene. As DNA, the CDR3 is TGCGCCAGCAGCTTGGCGTCAGGGGGCCAAGAGACCCAGTACTTC. This sequence encodes CASSLASGGQETQYF.

The gene calls are TRBV7-8 and TRBJ2-1, with D uncertain. Trimming took 5 bases from V and 10 from J, leaving 12 bases between them. The CDR3 is made up of 12 amino acids. CDR1 is SGHVS and CDR2 is FQNEAQ in the germline V gene. Here the CDR3 reads CASSPNGREQFF. CDR3 DNA sequence: TGTGCCAGCAGCCCAAACGGGCGAGAGCAGTTCTTC.

The chain combines TRBV11-2 with TRBJ2-7, with 9 positions matching TRBD1. Germline values: CDR1 SGHAT, CDR2 FQNNGV. The CDR3 length is 13 residues. V gave up 4 bases and J gave up 8 bases; unmatched junction bases: 6. The CDR3: CASSSAGTGKQYF. For the CDR3, the DNA is TGTGCCAGCAGCTCCGCCGGGACAGGGAAGCAGTACTTC.

DNA for the CDR3: TGTGCCAGTAGTGCTCGTCAAGGACAGGCAACCGGGGAGCTGTTTTTT. Translation gives CASSARQGQATGELFF. This chain uses TRBV19 with TRBJ2-2; 7 bases are shared with TRBD1. The J segment lost 5 bases and the V segment lost 5 bases, leaving 11 bases of the junction unmatched. This CDR3 contains 16 residues. The germline V gene has CDR1 LNHDA and CDR2 SQIVND (reference sequence).